What follows describes a single TCR beta chain. Its antigen remains unidentified. The sample originates from a study of cytomegalovirus exposure and HLA in healthy donors. Study-level results: Reportedly, HLA-A and HLA-B alleles of most subjects were accurately predicted from TCR beta. Later work showed greater clonal expansion in HLA-associated TCR beta chains than in equally common others. V- and J-gene trimming in TCR beta was tied to a missense DCLRE1C variant by an analysis performed later.

Per germline, CDR1 SNHLY and CDR2 FYNNEI. The V end lost 6 bases, the J end lost 1 base, and 15 bases lay between the germline ends. The CDR3 has 15 residues. Primers included in the PCR were 60 Vbeta and 13 Jbeta primers. Libraries were prepared by immunoSEQ multiplex PCR; TCRdb keeps only in-frame clonotypes and omits some of them. The data show approximately 160,000 clones, with 80% seen just once and about 7% held by the top ten. Those who donated were healthy bone marrow donors. This TCR was recovered from a man aged 25-40 years in good health and CMV-seropositive. Sequencing was done on a sample of PBMCs. The V call is TRBV2, the J call TRBJ1-1; the D gene is possibly TRBD1 (5 bases). Here the CDR3 reads CASRTRQTSNTEAFF. The CDR3 nucleotides are TGTGCCAGCAGAACGCGACAGACCTCGAACACTGAAGCTTTCTTT.